The 5 T cell receptor beta chains given below trace back to one sample, sequenced in a study of cytomegalovirus exposure and HLA in healthy donors. Amplification used 60 Vbeta primers and 13 Jbeta primers. The assay was immunoSEQ multiplex PCR, and TCRdb's table has in-frame clones only and misses some. The sample lists about 100,000 clones; 65% to 80% were seen once. The sequenced sample was PBMCs. These receptors came from a young woman in good health and CMV-seropositive.

The V gene is TRBV7-2, the J gene TRBJ1-2; D may be TRBD1 (5 bases). The CDR3 loop spans 17 amino acids. V was cut by 3 bases and J by 0 bases, with 17 bases left in between. Germline CDR1 and CDR2: SGHTA and FQGNSA. The CDR3 reads CASSFRPSGEANYGYTF. The CDR3 DNA sequence: TGTGCCAGCAGCTTTAGACCTTCGGGGGAGGCTAACTATGGCTACACCTTC.

The CDR3 DNA sequence: TGCAGCGTTGAATCCACAGATAACACCATATATTTT. Its protein is CSVESTDNTIYF. This chain joins TRBV29-1 and TRBJ1-3; D remains unclear. Germline lookup yields CDR1 SQVTM and CDR2 ANQGSEA. The CDR3 spans 12 residues. V was pared by 2 bases and J by 7 bases, with 9 bases between.

This clone was seen only a few times. This sequence joins TRBV15 and TRBJ2-5; perhaps TRBD2 as D (6 bases). The germline CDR1 and CDR2 sequences are LNHNV and YYDKDF (reference sequence). V lost 0 bases, J lost 7 bases, and 12 bases lay in between. The CDR3 has 14 residues. CDR3 bases: TGTGCCACCAGCAGAGATAGAGGAGGGCCGACCCAGTACTTC. It is translated as CATSRDRGGPTQYF.

The chain recombines TRBV7-9 with TRBJ2-2; 12 bases align to TRBD2. Looked up from germline, CDR1 is SEHNR and CDR2 is FQNEAQ (reference sequence). The CDR3 is made up of 17 amino acids. V trimming: 5 bases; J trimming: 2 bases; junction bases outside the gene matches: 6. The CDR3 here is CASSPAGLAGNTGELFF. In DNA, the CDR3 is TGTGCCAGCAGCCCAGCAGGACTAGCGGGAAACACCGGGGAGCTGTTTTTT.

The gene calls are TRBV5-6 and TRBJ2-4; D might be TRBD1 (8 bases). The CDR3 spans 13 residues. Trimming left V 4 bases short and J 7 bases short, with 12 bases between. CDR1 SGHDT and CDR2 YYEEEE come from the germline V gene. The CDR3 DNA reads as TGTGCCAGCAGCGACAGGGGAGGGAACATTCAGTACTTC. It yields the protein CASSDRGGNIQYF.